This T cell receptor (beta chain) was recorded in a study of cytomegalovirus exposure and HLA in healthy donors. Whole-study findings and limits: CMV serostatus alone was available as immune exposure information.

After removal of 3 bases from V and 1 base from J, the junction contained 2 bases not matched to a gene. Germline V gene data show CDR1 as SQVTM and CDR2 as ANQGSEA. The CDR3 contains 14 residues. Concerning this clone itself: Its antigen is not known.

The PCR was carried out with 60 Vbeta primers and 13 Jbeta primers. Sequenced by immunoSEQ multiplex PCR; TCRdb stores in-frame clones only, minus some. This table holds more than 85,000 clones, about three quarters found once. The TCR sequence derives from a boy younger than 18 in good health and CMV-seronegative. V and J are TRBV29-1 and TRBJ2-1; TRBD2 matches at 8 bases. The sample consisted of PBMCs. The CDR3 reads CSVETSESYNEQFF. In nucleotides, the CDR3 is TGCAGCGTTGAGACTAGCGAATCCTACAATGAGCAGTTCTTC.